This T cell receptor beta chain was captured in a study of shared clonotypes between healthy human individuals. Nashville, Tennessee was home to all donors, each a Caucasian adult. The CDR3 covers 13 residues. Germline loops: CDR1 ENHRY, CDR2 SYGVKD. V shed 11 bases and J shed 1 base, with 14 bases lying between them. Clones were read by immunoSEQ multiplex PCR, and TCRdb kept only the in-frame ones, dropping some. Counted here are nearly 750,000 clones, approximately 72% occurring once; the ten biggest clones make up more than 1.5%. Notes on this clone: Its antigen is not identified.

Study-level points and caveats: Sorted-subset sequencing, rarefaction showed, was incomplete despite large depth.

Sequencing input: memory CD4+ T cells sorted from blood. Stated subset: CD45RA-negative fraction. The TCR originated in a woman aged 30 to 39 in good health. The chain uses TRBV10-3 and TRBJ1-2, with D uncertain. CDR3 coding DNA: TGTGCCCTCGCGCCTGGGCTTAACTATGGCTACACCTTC. As protein: CALAPGLNYGYTF.